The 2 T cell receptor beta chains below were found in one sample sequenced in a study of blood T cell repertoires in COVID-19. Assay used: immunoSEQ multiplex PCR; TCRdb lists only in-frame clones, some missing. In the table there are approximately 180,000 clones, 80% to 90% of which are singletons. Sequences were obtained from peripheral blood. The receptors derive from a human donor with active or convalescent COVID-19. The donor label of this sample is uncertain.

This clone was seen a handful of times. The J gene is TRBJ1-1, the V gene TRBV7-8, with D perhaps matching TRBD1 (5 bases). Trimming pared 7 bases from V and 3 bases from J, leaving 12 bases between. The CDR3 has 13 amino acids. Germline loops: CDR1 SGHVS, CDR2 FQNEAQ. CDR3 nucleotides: TGTGCCAGCACCCCCCGGGGGTACACTGAAGCTTTCTTT. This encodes CASTPRGYTEAFF.

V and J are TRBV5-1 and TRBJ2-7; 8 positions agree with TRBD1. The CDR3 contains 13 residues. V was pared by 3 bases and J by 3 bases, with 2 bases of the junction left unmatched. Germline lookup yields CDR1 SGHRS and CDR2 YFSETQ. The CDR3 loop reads CASSWGTGYEQYF. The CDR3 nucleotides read TGCGCCAGCAGCTGGGGGACAGGCTACGAGCAGTACTTC. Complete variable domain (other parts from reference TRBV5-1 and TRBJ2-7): KAGVTQTPRYLIKTRGQQVTLSCSPISGHRSVSWYQQTPGQGLQFLFEYFSETQRNKGNFPGRFSGRQFSNSRSEMNVSTLELGDSALYLCASSWGTGYEQYFGPGTRLTVT.